These 6 T cell receptor beta chains were sequenced from one sample in a study of cytomegalovirus exposure and HLA in healthy donors. The PCR had 60 Vbeta and 13 Jbeta primers. The table came from immunoSEQ multiplex PCR; TCRdb's copy has only in-frame clones and leaves some out. The profile shows 85,000 to 95,000 clones, 6.5% to 8% of them singletons. The sample was PBMCs. All receptors derive from a man between 45 and 60 years old in good health and CMV-seronegative.

This clone has only a few counts. Distinct nucleotide sequences in the sample also encode this CDR3. The rearrangement links TRBV4-3 to TRBJ2-5; 12 nucleotides line up with TRBD2. CDR3 length: 16 amino acids. V lost 4 bases, J lost 5 bases, and 8 bases stayed unmatched. Germline CDR1 LGHNA, CDR2 YSLEER. CDR3 in amino acids: CASSRGLAGLPETQYF. The DNA of the CDR3 is TGCGCCAGCAGCCGCGGACTAGCGGGACTCCCGGAGACCCAGTACTTC.

This clone was seen more than once but under ten times. The V gene is TRBV29-1, the J gene TRBJ2-7; 11 positions agree with TRBD1. Germline V gene sequence: CDR1 SQVTM, CDR2 ANQGSEA. CDR3 length equals 18 residues. V trimming: 7 bases; J trimming: 0 bases; junction bases outside the gene matches: 17. Here the CDR3 reads CSARVGTGGSWSSYEQYF. The CDR3 DNA reads TGCAGCGCCCGCGTCGGGACAGGGGGGTCTTGGAGCTCCTACGAGCAGTACTTC.

This clone was detected a few times. The chain couples TRBV5-1 to TRBJ1-2; D possibly corresponds to TRBD1 (6 bases). The CDR3 spans 16 residues. CDR1 is SGHRS, CDR2 YFSETQ, per germline. Between the trimmed V and J ends, which lost 0 bases and 8 bases, there was a span of 20 bases. This CDR3 reads CASSLGGQRSSQGYTF. The CDR3 DNA follows: TGCGCCAGCAGCTTGGGAGGACAGAGATCATCTCAGGGCTACACCTTC.

This clone turned up a few times. CDR3 region: CASSQDHRGRGTEAFF. The CDR3, as DNA: TGCGCCAGCAGCCAAGATCACAGGGGACGGGGCACTGAAGCTTTCTTT. This chain uses TRBV4-3 with TRBJ1-1, with 7 bases lining up with TRBD1. The V segment lost 0 bases and the J segment 4 bases; nucleotides outside the gene matches: 8. Germline CDR1 is LGHNA and CDR2 is YSLEER. This CDR3 region has 16 residues.

This clone came up a few times. The chain uses TRBV29-1 and TRBJ2-7; the D is unclear. CDR1 is SQVTM, CDR2 ANQGSEA, per germline. The CDR3 has 13 amino acids. V gave up 0 bases and J gave up 3 bases, with 9 bases separating them. The CDR3 bases are TGCAGCGTTGAAGACCCCAAAAACTACGAGCAGTACTTC. The encoded protein is CSVEDPKNYEQYF.

This clone occurred many times. The genes are TRBV28 and TRBJ1-4; 8 bases are a match to TRBD1. CDR3 size: 14 residues. The germline V gene has CDR1 MDHEN and CDR2 SYDVKM. V was pared by 2 bases and J by 8 bases, with 4 bases of the junction left unmatched. CDR3: CASSLGQGWEKLFF. CDR3 DNA sequence: TGTGCCAGCAGTTTAGGACAGGGATGGGAAAAACTGTTTTTT.